The 29 T cell receptor beta chains given below trace back to one sample, sequenced in a study of T-cell memory formation after mild COVID-19. In TCRdb, the 5' RACE reads were re-called with MiXCR into one record per CDR3 protein. The sample lists 200,000 or so distinct CDR3 sequences, about a sixth occurring once. Sequencing was done on a sample of PBMCs or a T cell subset sorted from them (not recorded which). These receptors were taken from an adult woman who had mild COVID-19 (a few samples of this study predate the infection). Cell type and time point are not known.

The chain is built from TRBV5-1 and TRBJ2-5; 7 bases line up with TRBD2. The V gene's germline CDR1 is SGHRS and CDR2 YFSETQ. V lost 5 bases to trimming and J lost 5 bases; unmatched junction nucleotides: 15. This CDR3 is built from 16 residues. The CDR3: CASRGSSGARGETQYF. In nucleotides, the CDR3 is TGCGCCAGCAGGGGGTCGAGCGGGGCAAGGGGTGAGACCCAGTACTTC.

The chain employs TRBV18 and TRBJ2-1; D call uncertain. V gave up 2 bases and J gave up 6 bases, with 17 bases separating them. This CDR3 has 16 amino acids. Germline CDR1 is KGHSH and CDR2 is LQKENI. This chain's CDR3 is CASSPESWGSFNEQFF. CDR3 DNA sequence: TGTGCCAGCTCACCAGAGTCTTGGGGATCGTTCAATGAGCAGTTCTTC.

This clonotype was detected a few times. The chain joins TRBV4-1 to TRBJ2-7; 11 nucleotides line up with TRBD2. J lost 3 bases, V lost 3 bases, and 1 base had no gene match. The germline gives CDR1 MGHRA, CDR2 YSYEKL. The CDR3 has 14 residues. In DNA form, the CDR3 reads TGCGCCAGCAGCCATGGGACTAGCGGCTACGAGCAGTACTTC. Translated, it gives CASSHGTSGYEQYF.

This rearrangement joins TRBV10-3 to TRBJ2-7; D gene ambiguous. Per the germline V gene, CDR1 is ENHRY and CDR2 is SYGVKD. Trimming stripped 1 base from V and 2 bases from J, with 9 bases between. The CDR3 is made up of 14 amino acids. The CDR3 DNA is TGTGCCATCAGTGAGTTCTCCAGGACCTACGAGCAGTACTTC. This sequence encodes CAISEFSRTYEQYF.

In its sample, this clonotype was seen a few times. This chain uses TRBV5-1 with TRBJ2-1, with TRBD2 matching over 7 bases. Germline V lookup: CDR1 SGHRS, CDR2 YFSETQ. The CDR3 is 14 amino acids. V lost 4 bases, J lost 7 bases, and 8 bases stayed unmatched. The CDR3 sequence is CASSPTVGGNEQFF. The CDR3 bases are TGCGCCAGCAGCCCCACAGTCGGGGGGAATGAGCAGTTCTTC.

The gene calls are TRBV12-3 or TRBV12-4 and TRBJ1-6; D remains unclear. Deletions cut 1 base from V and 8 bases from J, with 3 bases between. The CDR3 consists of 12 residues. CDR3 region: CASSLGHSPLHF. The CDR3 nucleotides read TGTGCCAGCAGTTTAGGGCATTCACCCCTCCACTTT.

J is TRBJ2-1 and V is TRBV7-8; D uncertain. CDR1 SGHVS and CDR2 FQNEAQ come from the germline V gene. This CDR3 has 13 amino acids. Trimming shortened V by 8 bases and J by 5 bases, and 13 bases separated the two germline ends. The CDR3 coding sequence is TGTGCCAGCGGGAAGGGTGGAGACAATGAGCAGTTCTTC. It yields the protein CASGKGGDNEQFF.

The sample holds a few counts of this clonotype. V usage is TRBV5-8 and J usage is TRBJ2-7; a possible D gene is TRBD2 (5 bases). Trimming removed 3 bases from V and 7 bases from J, with 17 bases in between. The germline V gene has CDR1 SGHTS and CDR2 YDEGEE. The CDR3 consists of 14 residues. CDR3 in DNA: TGTGCCAGCAGCTCCGGTCTGAGGGCTGGAGAGCAGTACTTC. Its protein is CASSSGLRAGEQYF. The whole variable domain, filled in from reference TRBV5-8 and TRBJ2-7, reads EAGVTQSPTHLIKTRGQQATLRCSPISGHTSVYWYQQALGLGLQFLLWYDEGEERNRGNFPPRFSGRQFPNYSSELNVNALELEDSALYLCASSSGLRAGEQYFGPGTRLTVT.

This clonotype came up a few times. This chain uses TRBV30 with TRBJ1-1; no reliable D call. V dropped 5 bases and J dropped 6 bases, with 10 bases sitting between them. Germline lookup yields CDR1 GTSNPN and CDR2 SVGIG (reference sequence). This CDR3 is built from 11 residues. CDR3 DNA sequence: TGTGCCTGGGTATACCCCCCTGAAGCTTTCTTT. As protein: CAWVYPPEAFF.

The J gene is TRBJ2-3, the V gene TRBV11-2, with 10 bases matching TRBD2. This CDR3 has 15 residues. Germline CDR1 and CDR2: SGHAT and FQNNGV. J was trimmed by 6 bases and V by 5 bases; bases with no gene match: 8. The CDR3 coding sequence is TGTGCCAGCAGCCAACTAGCGGGGACTACGGATACGCAGTATTTT. This codes for CASSQLAGTTDTQYF.

This clonotype appeared a few times. V gene TRBV20-1 combines with J gene TRBJ2-1; D may be TRBD1 or TRBD2 (5 bases each). V gave up 0 bases and J gave up 0 bases, with 9 bases separating them. Germline lookup yields CDR1 DFQATT and CDR2 SNEGSKA (reference sequence). The CDR3 covers 15 residues. DNA for the CDR3: TGCAGTGCTAGAGATCATGGGGGCTCCTACAATGAGCAGTTCTTC. This translates into CSARDHGGSYNEQFF.

The CDR3 DNA reads as TGTGCCAGCAGCTTAGAGAGGGGGTATAATTCACCCCTCCACTTT. Amino acid sequence: CASSLERGYNSPLHF. The V and J genes are TRBV11-2 and TRBJ1-6, with D possibly matching TRBD1 (6 bases). This CDR3 is built from 15 residues. Between the trimmed V and J ends, which lost 0 bases and 4 bases, there was a span of 7 bases. Germline loops: CDR1 SGHAT, CDR2 FQNNGV.

This clonotype was seen more than once but under ten times. V gene TRBV12-3 or TRBV12-4 combines with J gene TRBJ1-3; D not resolved. Trimming removed 8 bases from V and 0 bases from J, with 11 bases in between. The CDR3 covers 14 residues. The CDR3 bases are TGTGCCAGCGGGGAAACCTCCTCTGGAAACACCATATATTTT. It yields the protein CASGETSSGNTIYF.

The CDR3 loop reads CSARDNSGRADTQYF. The CDR3 nucleotides read TGCAGTGCTAGAGATAATAGCGGGAGGGCGGATACGCAGTATTTT. The gene calls are TRBV20-1 and TRBJ2-3; 11 bases line up with TRBD2. CDR3 length: 15 amino acids. From germline, CDR1 is DFQATT and CDR2 SNEGSKA (reference sequence). V was clipped by 0 bases and J by 6 bases; unmatched bases: 5.

V gene TRBV5-1 combines with J gene TRBJ2-3; D might be TRBD2 (5 bases). Trimming removed 5 bases at V and 2 bases at J, with 12 bases between. Per germline, CDR1 SGHRS and CDR2 YFSETQ. The CDR3 loop spans 14 amino acids. The CDR3 DNA follows: TGCGCCAGCAGATGGGGTGACTACACAGATACGCAGTATTTT. Its translation is CASRWGDYTDTQYF.

The V and J genes are TRBV12-3 or TRBV12-4 and TRBJ2-3, with D possibly being TRBD2 (6 bases). Trimming took 4 bases from V and 0 from J, leaving 8 bases between them. The CDR3 is made up of 14 amino acids. The DNA for the CDR3 is TGTGCCAGCAGTTGGGGAGGCAGCACAGATACGCAGTATTTT. This sequence encodes CASSWGGSTDTQYF.

The table lists this clonotype with a few counts. The chain employs TRBV5-6 and TRBJ2-1; 8 nucleotides agree with TRBD2. This CDR3 is built from 16 residues. Germline V gene sequence: CDR1 SGHDT, CDR2 YYEEEE. V gave up 0 bases and J gave up 5 bases; unmatched junction bases: 7. The CDR3 DNA follows: TGTGCCAGCAGCTTGGCCCCGACTAGCGCGCACAATGAGCAGTTCTTC. Protein: CASSLAPTSAHNEQFF.

The chain couples TRBV29-1 to TRBJ1-1, with 7 bases matching TRBD1. The CDR3 loop spans 11 amino acids. Germline assignment: CDR1 SQVTM and CDR2 ANQGSEA. V lost 4 bases to trimming and J lost 11 bases; unmatched junction nucleotides: 7. In DNA form, the CDR3 reads TGCAGCGTTGGAAGACAGGGACTGGCTTTCTTT. It is translated as CSVGRQGLAFF.

The chain links TRBV9 to TRBJ2-2, with 12 bases that match TRBD2. Germline values: CDR1 SGDLS, CDR2 YYNGEE. Trimming cost V 6 bases and J 5 bases; bases outside gene matches: 5. The CDR3 consists of 15 residues. CDR3 bases: TGTGCCAGCACCCCTAGCGGGAGGGGTACCGGGGAGCTGTTTTTT. As protein: CASTPSGRGTGELFF.

This clonotype came up a few times. The chain combines TRBV20-1 with TRBJ1-6; D gene ambiguous. Trimming took off 3 bases at V and 5 bases at J, with 11 bases between the two ends. This CDR3 is built from 14 residues. The germline V gene has CDR1 DFQATT and CDR2 SNEGSKA (reference sequence). CDR3 region: CSARASKDNSPLHF. The DNA for the CDR3 is TGCAGTGCTAGGGCCTCCAAGGATAATTCACCCCTCCACTTT.

This rearrangement joins TRBV6-5 to TRBJ2-1; D might be TRBD2 (7 bases). The CDR3 loop spans 16 amino acids. The V gene lost 0 bases and the J gene lost 7 bases, with 16 bases spanning the gap. Germline CDR1 MNHEY, CDR2 SVGAGI. CDR3 bases: TGTGCCAGCAGTTACTCGGGGGGGCGCGGCTGGAATGAGCAGTTCTTC. This codes for CASSYSGGRGWNEQFF.

The CDR3 loop is CASSEGGQLNYGYTF. The CDR3 region has the DNA TGTGCCAGCAGTGAAGGGGGACAGCTTAACTATGGCTACACCTTC. V and J are TRBV12-3 or TRBV12-4 and TRBJ1-2; 7 nucleotides line up with TRBD1. The CDR3 totals 15 residues. V lost 5 bases to trimming and J lost 1 base; unmatched junction nucleotides: 7.

This clonotype turned up a few times. V and J are TRBV6-5 and TRBJ1-2; 10 bases are shared with TRBD1. The V gene end was trimmed by 6 bases and the J gene end by 7 bases; junction bases not matched to a gene: 14. Per the germline V gene, CDR1 is MNHEY and CDR2 is SVGAGI. The CDR3 runs 16 residues. The CDR3 DNA reads as TGTGCCAGCAGGAAAGGGACAGGGGTGGGAGTCCCTGGCTACACCTTC. It yields the protein CASRKGTGVGVPGYTF.

The CDR3 here is CAREGWSTDTQYF. The CDR3 DNA reads TGTGCCAGGGAGGGGTGGAGCACAGATACGCAGTATTTT. V is TRBV30 and J is TRBJ2-3, with 7 bases matching TRBD2. V lost 8 bases, J lost 0 bases, and 5 bases stayed unmatched. Germline CDR1 is GTSNPN and CDR2 is SVGIG (reference sequence). The CDR3 is 13 amino acids.

This sequence joins TRBV12-3 or TRBV12-4 and TRBJ1-3, with D uncertain. Trimming took off 5 bases at V and 3 bases at J, with 11 bases between the two ends. This CDR3 comprises 14 residues. CDR3 sequence (DNA): TGTGCCAGCAGTCCCGACTTCGTTGGAAACACCATATATTTT. The encoded protein is CASSPDFVGNTIYF.

The J gene is TRBJ1-1, the V gene TRBV25-1, with no clear D. Germline CDR1 is MGHDK and CDR2 is SYGVNS. This CDR3 contains 11 residues. The V gene lost 9 bases and the J gene lost 6 bases, with 11 bases spanning the gap. The CDR3 nucleotides read TGTGCCAGTTCGATATCTTCTGAAGCTTTCTTT. It specifies CASSISSEAFF.

The chain recombines TRBV6-5 with TRBJ1-3; maybe TRBD1 (5 bases). The ends were cut back, 7 bases at V and 0 bases at J, with 13 bases in the middle. CDR3 length: 15 residues. CDR1 is MNHEY and CDR2 is SVGAGI in the germline V gene. Here the CDR3 reads CASTPDRFSGNTIYF. In DNA form, the CDR3 reads TGTGCCAGCACCCCTGACAGATTCTCTGGAAACACCATATATTTT.

The gene calls are TRBV6-5 and TRBJ2-5; 8 nucleotides match TRBD1. This CDR3 has 15 amino acids. Germline loops: CDR1 MNHEY, CDR2 SVGAGI. Unmatched junction bases numbered 5, after V lost 0 bases and J lost 5 bases. CDR3 residues: CASSYSPGGLETQYF. The DNA for the CDR3 is TGTGCCAGCAGTTACTCTCCAGGGGGCCTCGAGACCCAGTACTTC.

A few counts support this clonotype. J is TRBJ2-7 and V is TRBV25-1, with 8 bases fitting TRBD1. V gave up 10 bases and J gave up 5 bases; unmatched junction bases: 10. Germline lookup yields CDR1 MGHDK and CDR2 SYGVNS. CDR3 size: 13 residues. CDR3 sequence reads: CATSAGGFHEQYF. For the CDR3, the DNA is TGTGCCACCTCGGCAGGGGGCTTCCACGAGCAGTACTTC.